A single TCR beta chain is shown here with its context. Its antigen is not known. This entry comes from a study of read filtering for tumor transcriptome and immune sequencing. Overall study: TCR-mapped reads were about 4 to 11 million with IR-seq versus about 85 to 1,300 with RNA-seq. Study-level results: The CD138-negative fraction was mixed bone marrow immune cells, not pure T cells. Dropping single-read clonotypes raised IR-seq and RNA-seq shared-clonotype correlation.

Trimming shortened V by 3 bases and J by 2 bases, and 7 bases separated the two germline ends. From germline, CDR1 is SNHLY and CDR2 FYNNEI. The CDR3 extends over 13 amino acids. This library used about 360 ng RNA and molecular barcoded adaptors spanning alpha/delta and beta/gamma chains. TCRdb independently ran MiXCR on the reads; one entry per CDR3 protein. The sample records 25,000 to 35,000 distinct CDR3 sequences, approximately 18% being singletons. The receptor was derived from a donor aged 40 or over with multiple myeloma. What was sequenced was a population of CD138-negative cells sorted from bone marrow. The V call is TRBV2, the J call TRBJ2-5; D gene unclear. The CDR3 loop reads CASSDGLQETQYF. In DNA form, the CDR3 reads TGTGCCAGCAGTGACGGGCTGCAAGAGACCCAGTACTTC.